The 3 T cell receptor beta chains listed next were all sequenced from one sample in a study of CD8 T cells in Susac syndrome. About 0.45 to 1 ug RNA was reverse transcribed with random hexamers. MiXCR, run by TCRdb on the immunoSEQ multiplex PCR reads, gives a single entry per CDR3 protein. The sample shows around 270,000 distinct CDR3 sequences, roughly 85% of them seen only once. The sequencing sample was made of CD8+ T cells from PBMCs. Every receptor here comes from a human donor with multiple sclerosis.

This rearrangement joins TRBV7-8 to TRBJ2-5; TRBD1 is a possible D gene (6 bases). Germline CDR1 SGHVS, CDR2 FQNEAQ. V lost 5 bases to trimming and J lost 4 bases, with 14 bases between them. The CDR3 length is 14 residues. In DNA form, the CDR3 reads TGTGCCAGCAGCCCGGAGGACAGAACAGAGACCCAGTACTTC. Its protein product is CASSPEDRTETQYF. Filled out from reference TRBV7-8 and TRBJ2-5, the complete variable domain reads GAGVSQSPRYKVAKRGQDVALRCDPISGHVSLFWYQQALGQGPEFLTYFQNEAQLDKSGLPSDRFFAERPEGSVSTLKIQRTQQEDSAVYLCASSPEDRTETQYFGPGTRLLVL.

This clonotype was seen once. The rearrangement uses TRBV28 and TRBJ2-7; 12 nucleotides align to TRBD1. Per the germline V gene, CDR1 is MDHEN and CDR2 is SYDVKM. CDR3 length: 22 amino acids. The V and J ends lost 7 bases and 7 bases, in that order; junction bases with no gene match: 32. The CDR3 DNA follows: TGTGCCAGCAAGATGGTACATAACCGGGACAAGCCGCCGGGACAGGGGGCGGAGGAGCAGTACTTC. It is translated as CASKMVHNRDKPPGQGAEEQYF.

The CDR3 reads CSARTYGGSYEQYF. The CDR3 DNA is TGCAGTGCTAGGACGTATGGCGGGAGCTACGAGCAGTACTTC. The J gene is TRBJ2-7, the V gene TRBV20-1, with 7 bases lining up with TRBD2. Germline V gene sequence: CDR1 DFQATT, CDR2 SNEGSKA (reference sequence). J lost 3 bases, V lost 3 bases, and 8 bases had no gene match. There are 14 residues in the CDR3.